The rows below give T cell receptor beta chains drawn from one sample of a study of T cell responses to AZD1222 COVID-19 vaccine. Sequenced by immunoSEQ multiplex PCR; TCRdb stores in-frame clones only, minus some. This sample has some 97,000 clones; around nine tenths occur once, and the top ten carry about 3.3%. Sequencing used peripheral blood, obtained on day 0 of AZD1222 vaccination. These TCRs come from an adult in good health. Each CDR3 is given with its conserved first and last residue. D genes are given only for firm matches. Expanded clones are given a class, and other clones once, few, many or no size at all.

d_gene	v_gene	abundance	j_gene	CDR3nt	CDR3aa
-	TRBV6-5	once	TRBJ1-2	TGTGCCAGCAGTACAGGGCCCTATGGCTACACCTTC	CASSTGPYGYTF
TRBD1	TRBV24-1	-	TRBJ2-5	TGTGCCACCGGGACAGGACAAGAGACCCAGTACTTC	CATGTGQETQYF
-	TRBV5-6	-	TRBJ2-2	TGTGCCAGCAGCTTCGACCTCACCGGGGAGCTGTTTTTT	CASSFDLTGELFF
-	TRBV14	-	TRBJ2-1	TGTGCCAGCAGCCAAGACAGGGCCAATGAGCAGTTCTTC	CASSQDRANEQFF
TRBD2	TRBV6-2/TRBV6-3	-	TRBJ2-7	TGTGCCAGCAGTTACCAGCGGGGGGGCCAATTCAACGAGCAGTACTTC	CASSYQRGGQFNEQYF
-	TRBV18	-	TRBJ1-3	TGTGCCAGCTCACCACTACTTACAGGGTCTGGAAACACCATATATTTT	CASSPLLTGSGNTIYF
-	TRBV6-4	-	TRBJ2-3	TGTGCCAGCAGTGTTTCGGCGGCTAATACGCAGTATTTT	CASSVSAANTQYF
TRBD2	TRBV11-3	-	TRBJ2-5	TGTGCCAGCAGCTTACTCCCTAGCGGGGGGGAGACCCAGTACTTC	CASSLLPSGGETQYF
-	TRBV3-1/TRBV3-2	-	TRBJ1-1	TGTGCCAGCGGAGGGGACACTGAAGCTTTCTTT	CASGGDTEAFF
-	TRBV2	-	TRBJ1-2	TGTGCCAGCACCCCCGACATAGGGGGCTACACCTTC	CASTPDIGGYTF
-	TRBV28	-	TRBJ1-5	TGTGCCAGCAGTTTATTTGGTCAGCCCCAGCATTTT	CASSLFGQPQHF
-	TRBV6-2/TRBV6-3	-	TRBJ1-1	TGTGCCAGCAGTTACTCGAACATGAACACTGAAGCTTTCTTT	CASSYSNMNTEAFF
-	TRBV6-2/TRBV6-3	-	TRBJ2-7	TGTGCCAGCAGTTTGATCTCCTACGAGCAGTACTTC	CASSLISYEQYF
-	TRBV5-1	-	TRBJ1-3	TGCGCCAGCAGCTCACAGGGAGTATCTGGAAACACCATATATTTT	CASSSQGVSGNTIYF
-	TRBV10-3	-	TRBJ1-4	TGTGCCATCAGCAGGGACACTAATGAAAAACTGTTTTTT	CAISRDTNEKLFF
-	TRBV6-5	-	TRBJ2-5	TGTGCCAGCAGGTGGCAGGGTCATGAGACCCAGTACTTC	CASRWQGHETQYF
-	TRBV2	once	TRBJ1-1	TGTGCCAGCAGGAGGATCCTGAACACTGAAGCTTTCTTT	CASRRILNTEAFF
-	TRBV7-9	-	TRBJ1-2	TGTGCCAGCAGCCGGGACTGGAACTATGGCTACACCTTC	CASSRDWNYGYTF
-	TRBV4-2	-	TRBJ1-4	TGTGCCAGCAGCCAAGGCGCGGGGGCGCAGGCAACTAATGAAAAACTGTTTTTT	CASSQGAGAQATNEKLFF
TRBD2	TRBV19	-	TRBJ2-5	TGTGCCAGTAGTGACCTCGGGAGGCCGGAGGACCAAGAGACCCAGTACTTC	CASSDLGRPEDQETQYF
TRBD1	TRBV29-1	once	TRBJ1-2	TGCAGCGTAACTAGAGACAGGGGGAGCTACACCTTC	CSVTRDRGSYTF
-	TRBV5-1	-	TRBJ2-5	TGCGCCAGCAGCCGGGACTTCCAAGAGACCCAGTACTTC	CASSRDFQETQYF
-	TRBV25-1	-	TRBJ1-1	TGTGCCAGCAGTGAAGTCGGTCGGGCTGCGAACACTGAAGCTTTCTTT	CASSEVGRAANTEAFF
-	TRBV19	-	TRBJ1-1	TGTGCCAGTTCTACAGGGTATTACACTGAAGCTTTCTTT	CASSTGYYTEAFF
-	TRBV6-5	-	TRBJ2-5	TGTGCCAGCAGTTACCGGAGACAAGAGACCCAGTACTTC	CASSYRRQETQYF
TRBD1	TRBV7-9	-	TRBJ1-1	TGTGCCAGCAGCTTAGCCTCCGGGACAGGGAAGTCTGAAGCTTTCTTT	CASSLASGTGKSEAFF
-	TRBV5-1	-	TRBJ2-3	TGCGCCAGCAGCCTTTCACAGGTCACAGATACGCAGTATTTT	CASSLSQVTDTQYF
-	TRBV11-3	-	TRBJ2-2	TGTGCCTCCAGGAGGGCGAACACCGGGGAGCTGTTTTTT	CASRRANTGELFF
-	TRBV7-8	few	TRBJ2-7	TGTGCCAGCAGCTTAACTCGTTACGAGCAGTACTTC	CASSLTRYEQYF
-	TRBV9	-	TRBJ2-3	TGTGCCAGCAGCGTTCAGCGGAGCACAGATACGCAGTATTTT	CASSVQRSTDTQYF
TRBD1	TRBV5-1	-	TRBJ1-1	TGCGCCAGCAGCTTGGCGGGGACAGGAGGGCTAAACACTGAAGCTTTCTTT	CASSLAGTGGLNTEAFF
TRBD1	TRBV7-2	-	TRBJ1-5	TGTGCCAGCAGCTTAGAGGGGGCCACCAATCAGCCCCAGCATTTT	CASSLEGATNQPQHF
TRBD1	TRBV19	-	TRBJ1-5	TGTGCCACCCACAGGGGGTATAGCAATCAGCCCCAGCATTTT	CATHRGYSNQPQHF
TRBD2	TRBV6-2/TRBV6-3	-	TRBJ2-2	TGTGCCAGCAGTTACTCGAGTATACTAGCGGGGGCCGATGAGGGGGAGCTGTTTTTT	CASSYSSILAGADEGELFF
TRBD1	TRBV18	-	TRBJ1-5	TGTGCCAGCTCTGGACAGGCTGCAAGTGGCAATCAGCCCCAGCATTTT	CASSGQAASGNQPQHF